One sample yielded the 22 T cell receptor beta chains listed below, sequenced in a study of blood T cell repertoires in COVID-19 (dated by TCRdb to 2020 to 2021). Library preparation employed the immunoSEQ multiplex PCR assay. TCRdb obtained this table from immuneACCESS and retained in-frame rearrangements with V and J assigned. These tables miss some clones; where compared with another copy, unresolved V genes account for less than half of the shortfall, and the remainder is unexplained. The sample data list 170,000 or so clones, and roughly 83% of these were observed just once. The top ten hold less than 3% of the sample. The sample taken for sequencing was peripheral blood. These receptors were collected from a woman aged 55-69 years with acute or convalescent COVID-19.

The J gene is TRBJ2-3, the V gene TRBV2, with D perhaps TRBD2 (6 bases). V lost 6 bases and J lost 2, with 18 bases in between. The CDR3 consists of 16 residues. In germline, CDR1 is SNHLY, CDR2 FYNNEI. The DNA for the CDR3 is TGTGCCAGCAGGGGGGGTGTGAGAGGGAACACAGATACGCAGTATTTT. Encoded protein: CASRGGVRGNTDTQYF. Together with reference TRBV2 and TRBJ2-3, the CDR3 gives the full variable domain: EPEVTQTPSHQVTQMGQEVILRCVPISNHLYFYWYRQILGQKVEFLVSFYNNEISEKSEIFDDQFSVERPDGSNFTLKIRSTKLEDSAMYFCASRGGVRGNTDTQYFGPGTRLTVL.

The V gene is TRBV4-3, the J gene TRBJ1-2; D unresolved. Germline CDR1 and CDR2: LGHNA and YSLEER. CDR3 length equals 15 residues. The V end was cut by 1 base, the J end by 4 bases, with 13 bases between. This chain's CDR3 is CASSQALAGLYGYTF. The CDR3 region has the DNA TGCGCCAGCAGCCAAGCATTGGCAGGCCTCTATGGCTACACCTTC.

This rearrangement joins TRBV6-1 to TRBJ2-3, with D possibly being TRBD1 (5 bases). In germline, CDR1 is MNHNS, CDR2 SASEGT. This CDR3 has 14 residues. The ends were cut back, 2 bases at V and 4 bases at J, with 10 bases in the middle. The DNA for the CDR3 is TGTGCCAGCAGTGAAAGGGGTTGGGCAGATACGCAGTATTTT. Protein: CASSERGWADTQYF.

The rearrangement uses TRBV18 and TRBJ2-7, with 15 bases fitting TRBD2. Trimming took 3 bases from V and 2 from J; bases not matched to a gene: 8. The V gene's germline CDR1 is KGHSH and CDR2 LQKENI. This CDR3 spans 18 amino acids. The CDR3 DNA reads as TGTGCCAGCTCACCCCCGGGACTAGCGGGGGGCCCCACCTACGAGCAGTACTTC. Its protein product is CASSPPGLAGGPTYEQYF.

V and J are TRBV7-2 and TRBJ1-5; possible D gene TRBD1, 5 bases. Germline V gene sequence: CDR1 SGHTA, CDR2 FQGNSA. V gave up 5 bases and J gave up 4 bases, with 12 bases separating them. The CDR3 is made up of 14 amino acids. In DNA, the CDR3 is TGTGCCAGCAGCCGGGGGGGAGGGAATCAGCCCCAGCATTTT. Protein: CASSRGGGNQPQHF.

The V call is TRBV28, the J call TRBJ1-2; D is ambiguous. The V end lost 4 bases, the J end lost 4 bases, and 10 bases lay between the germline ends. Germline CDR1 reads MDHEN; CDR2 reads SYDVKM. The CDR3 runs 13 residues. CDR3 coding DNA: TGTGCCAGCAGTTCCCCCGGCGGCTATGGCTACACCTTC. Its translation is CASSSPGGYGYTF.

This chain connects TRBV6-2 or TRBV6-3 to TRBJ2-1; the match to TRBD1 covers 11 bases. Trimming took 6 bases from V and 8 from J; bases not matched to a gene: 9. The V gene's germline CDR1 is MNHEY and CDR2 SVGEGT. The CDR3 spans 15 residues. In nucleotides, the CDR3 is TGTGCCAGCAGCCCCAGGGGACAGGGGGACCATGAGCAGTTCTTC. Translated, it gives CASSPRGQGDHEQFF.

The gene calls are TRBV29-1 and TRBJ1-1; no reliable D call. This CDR3 is 13 amino acids long. Germline V gives CDR1 SQVTM, CDR2 ANQGSEA. V gave up 3 bases and J gave up 4 bases, with 12 bases separating them. This CDR3 is CSVERDLRTEAFF. Written as DNA, the CDR3 is TGCAGCGTTGAGAGGGATCTTCGCACTGAAGCTTTCTTT.

The CDR3 DNA follows: TGTGCCAGCAGCTTCGGGGGGCCCGGCTATGGCTACACCTTC. Translated: CASSFGGPGYGYTF. The genes are TRBV7-3 and TRBJ1-2; tentative D call: TRBD1 (6 bases). The CDR3 covers 14 residues. Germline values: CDR1 SGHTA, CDR2 FQGTGA. Trimming cost V 3 bases and J 4 bases, with 12 bases left between them.

The V call is TRBV30, the J call TRBJ2-3; D gene ambiguous. Germline assignment: CDR1 GTSNPN and CDR2 SVGIG (reference sequence). This CDR3 is built from 12 residues. V gave up 0 bases and J gave up 4 bases, with 5 bases separating them. CDR3 nucleotide sequence: TGTGCCTGGAGTGTACTGGCAGATACGCAGTATTTT. Its protein product is CAWSVLADTQYF.

The chain carries TRBV6-2 or TRBV6-3 and TRBJ1-5, with D uncertain. V lost 4 bases, J lost 9 bases, and 10 bases lay in between. Germline V gives CDR1 MNHEY, CDR2 SVGEGT. The CDR3 totals 12 residues. CDR3 sequence reads: CASSFVAGPQHF. The CDR3 DNA follows: TGTGCCAGCAGTTTCGTGGCGGGGCCCCAGCATTTT.

The rearrangement joins TRBV6-4 to TRBJ2-7, with D maybe TRBD1 (6 bases). V lost 6 bases to trimming and J lost 2 bases, with 17 bases between them. The CDR3 sequence is 15 residues long. Germline V gives CDR1 MRHNA, CDR2 SNTAGT. In nucleotides, the CDR3 is TGTGCCAGCAGGAAAGCAGGGACACAGCCCTACGAGCAGTACTTC. Residues: CASRKAGTQPYEQYF.

This clone was picked up one time. J is TRBJ1-3 and V is TRBV10-2; 8 bases fit TRBD1. The CDR3 covers 17 residues. The trim removed 0 bases at V and 3 bases at J, leaving 7 bases unmatched. Per germline, CDR1 WSHSY and CDR2 SAAADI. Here the CDR3 reads CASSESGRGRLGNTIYF. CDR3 nucleotides: TGCGCCAGCAGTGAGTCAGGCAGGGGGCGCCTTGGAAACACCATATATTTT.

This clone was counted once. This chain uses TRBV29-1 with TRBJ1-5; no clear D. Germline V lookup: CDR1 SQVTM, CDR2 ANQGSEA. The CDR3 spans 13 residues. The V end was cut by 4 bases, the J end by 0 bases, with 7 bases between. The CDR3 here is CSVAGNSNQPQHF. CDR3 in DNA: TGCAGCGTTGCGGGGAATAGCAATCAGCCCCAGCATTTT.

CDR3 in DNA: TGCGCCAGCAGCCAAGATCAGGGGGCCGCGCAGTTCTTC. It codes for CASSQDQGAAQFF. The chain employs TRBV4-3 and TRBJ2-1; 8 bases are a match to TRBD1. The V and J ends lost 0 bases and 12 bases, in that order; junction bases with no gene match: 4. Germline V lookup: CDR1 LGHNA, CDR2 YSLEER. This CDR3 region has 13 residues.

V and J are TRBV7-8 and TRBJ2-5, with 7 bases fitting TRBD2. Per germline, CDR1 SGHVS and CDR2 FQNEAQ. The CDR3 spans 15 residues. The V gene end was trimmed by 5 bases and the J gene end by 0 bases; junction bases not matched to a gene: 6. This CDR3 is CASSRGLGYQETQYF. CDR3 sequence (DNA): TGTGCCAGCAGCCGAGGACTAGGATACCAAGAGACCCAGTACTTC.

The rearrangement links TRBV29-1 to TRBJ2-7; the D gene is possibly TRBD2 (7 bases). There are 18 residues in the CDR3. Between the trimmed V and J ends, which lost 4 bases and 0 bases, there was a span of 25 bases. Germline V gives CDR1 SQVTM, CDR2 ANQGSEA. The CDR3 spells CSVVVGGLNGFSSYEQYF. The CDR3 nucleotides read TGCAGCGTTGTGGTCGGGGGGCTTAATGGATTTAGCTCCTACGAGCAGTACTTC.

The rearrangement links TRBV6-1 to TRBJ1-5; D uncertain. The CDR3 has 14 residues. Germline V gene sequence: CDR1 MNHNS, CDR2 SASEGT. V lost 7 bases and J 5 bases, leaving 15 bases between the germline ends. In DNA, the CDR3 is TGTGCCAGCAAAACGGGAGGGCCCGATCAGCCCCAGCATTTT. This sequence encodes CASKTGGPDQPQHF.

This clone came up once. This chain connects TRBV6-2 or TRBV6-3 to TRBJ1-6; D may be TRBD1 (6 bases). Per the germline V gene, CDR1 is MNHEY and CDR2 is SVGEGT. The germline V and J ends were trimmed by 0 bases and 7 bases, with 10 bases remaining between them. This CDR3 is built from 15 residues. CDR3: CASSYSQGYNSPLHF. CDR3 DNA: TGTGCCAGCAGTTACTCTCAGGGGTACAATTCACCCCTCCACTTT.

The chain employs TRBV2 and TRBJ1-5, with TRBD1 matching over 10 bases. V trimming: 8 bases; J trimming: 7 bases; junction bases outside the gene matches: 5. The CDR3 loop spans 13 amino acids. Germline assignment: CDR1 SNHLY and CDR2 FYNNEI. The CDR3 loop is CASLGTGEQPQHF. In DNA form, the CDR3 reads TGTGCCAGCCTCGGGACAGGGGAACAGCCCCAGCATTTT.

In DNA form, the CDR3 reads TGCGCCAGCAGCCAAGTGCATGCGGCCTACAATGAGCAGTTCTTC. Its translation is CASSQVHAAYNEQFF. The chain carries TRBV4-3 and TRBJ2-1; D gene unclear. The CDR3 runs 15 residues. The germline gives CDR1 LGHNA, CDR2 YSLEER. The V end was cut by 1 base, the J end by 2 bases, with 9 bases between.

The chain uses TRBV9 and TRBJ2-1; a possible D gene is TRBD2 (5 bases). Trimming took off 4 bases at V and 10 bases at J, with 9 bases between the two ends. CDR1 is SGDLS, CDR2 YYNGEE, per germline. This CDR3 contains 11 residues. CDR3: CASSRDYEQFF. The CDR3 bases are TGTGCCAGCAGCCGAGACTACGAGCAGTTCTTC.